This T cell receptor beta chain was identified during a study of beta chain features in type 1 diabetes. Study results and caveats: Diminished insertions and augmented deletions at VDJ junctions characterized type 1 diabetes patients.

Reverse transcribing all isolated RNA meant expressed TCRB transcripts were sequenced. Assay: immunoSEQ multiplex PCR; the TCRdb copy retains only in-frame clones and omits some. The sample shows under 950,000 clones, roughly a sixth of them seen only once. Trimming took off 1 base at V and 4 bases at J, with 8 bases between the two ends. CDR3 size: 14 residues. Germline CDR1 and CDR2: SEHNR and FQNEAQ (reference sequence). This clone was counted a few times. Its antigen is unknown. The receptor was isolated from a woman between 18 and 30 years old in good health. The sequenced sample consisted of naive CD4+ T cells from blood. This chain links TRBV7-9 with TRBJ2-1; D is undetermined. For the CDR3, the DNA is TGTGCCAGCAGCTTAGGTGCGACTTACAATGAGCAGTTCTTC. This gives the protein CASSLGATYNEQFF.